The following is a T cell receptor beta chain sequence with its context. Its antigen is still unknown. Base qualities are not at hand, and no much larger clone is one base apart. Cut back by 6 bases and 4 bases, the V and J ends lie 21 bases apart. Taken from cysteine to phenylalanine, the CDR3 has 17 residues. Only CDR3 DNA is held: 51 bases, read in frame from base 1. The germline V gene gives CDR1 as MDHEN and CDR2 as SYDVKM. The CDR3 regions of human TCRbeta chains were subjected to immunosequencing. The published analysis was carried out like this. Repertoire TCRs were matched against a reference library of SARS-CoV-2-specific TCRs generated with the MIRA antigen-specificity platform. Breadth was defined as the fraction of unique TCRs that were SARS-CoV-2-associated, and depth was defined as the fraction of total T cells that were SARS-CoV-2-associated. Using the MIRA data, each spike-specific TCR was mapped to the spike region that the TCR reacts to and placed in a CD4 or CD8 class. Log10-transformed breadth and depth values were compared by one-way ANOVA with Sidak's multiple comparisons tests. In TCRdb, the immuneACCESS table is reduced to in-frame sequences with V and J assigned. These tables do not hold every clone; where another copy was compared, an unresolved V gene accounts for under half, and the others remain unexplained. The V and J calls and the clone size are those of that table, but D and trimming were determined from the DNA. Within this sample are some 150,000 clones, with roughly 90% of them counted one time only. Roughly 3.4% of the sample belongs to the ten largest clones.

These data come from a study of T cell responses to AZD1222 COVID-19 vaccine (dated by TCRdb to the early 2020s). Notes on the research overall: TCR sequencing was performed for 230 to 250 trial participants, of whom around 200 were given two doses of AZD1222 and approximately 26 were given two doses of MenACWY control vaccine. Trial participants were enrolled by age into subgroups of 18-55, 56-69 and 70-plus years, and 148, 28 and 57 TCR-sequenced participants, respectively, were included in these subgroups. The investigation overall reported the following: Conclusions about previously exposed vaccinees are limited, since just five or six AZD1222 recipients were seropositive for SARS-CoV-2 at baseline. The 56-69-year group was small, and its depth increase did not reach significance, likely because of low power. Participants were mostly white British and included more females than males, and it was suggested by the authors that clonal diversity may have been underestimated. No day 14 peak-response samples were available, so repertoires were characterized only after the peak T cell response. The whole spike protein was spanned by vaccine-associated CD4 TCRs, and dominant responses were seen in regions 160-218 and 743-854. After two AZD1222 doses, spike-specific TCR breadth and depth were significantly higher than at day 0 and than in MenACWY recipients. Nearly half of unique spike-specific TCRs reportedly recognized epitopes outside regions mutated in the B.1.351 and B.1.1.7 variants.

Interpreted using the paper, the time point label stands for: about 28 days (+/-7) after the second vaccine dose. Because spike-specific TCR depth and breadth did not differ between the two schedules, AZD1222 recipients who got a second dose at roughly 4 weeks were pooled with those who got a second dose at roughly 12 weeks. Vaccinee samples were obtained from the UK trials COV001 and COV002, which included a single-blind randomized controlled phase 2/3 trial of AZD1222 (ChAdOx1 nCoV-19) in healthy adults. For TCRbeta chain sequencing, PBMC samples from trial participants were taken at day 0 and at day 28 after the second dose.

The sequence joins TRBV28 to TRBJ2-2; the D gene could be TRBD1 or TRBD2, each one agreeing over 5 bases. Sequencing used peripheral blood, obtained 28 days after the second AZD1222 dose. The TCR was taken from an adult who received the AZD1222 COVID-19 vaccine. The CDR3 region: CASSPPGRFRGTGELFF. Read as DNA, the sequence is TGTGCCAGCAGCCCCCCGGGACGGTTCCGGGGCACCGGGGAGCTGTTTTTT.